These T cell receptor beta chains were read from a single sample in a study of cytomegalovirus exposure and HLA in healthy donors. Only in-frame clones appear in the TCRdb table, and some are missing; sequencing was by immunoSEQ multiplex PCR. The sample has 180,000 or so clones. The sample comprised PBMCs. The source of these receptors is a boy aged 10-17 years in good health and CMV-seronegative. Both conserved end residues are part of each CDR3. Each record gives: CDR3 protein, CDR3 DNA, J gene, D gene, V gene. D genes are given only for firm matches.

CASRPSGGHYNEQFF TGTGCCAGCAGACCTAGCGGGGGTCATTACAATGAGCAGTTCTTC TRBJ2-1 TRBD2 TRBV27
CASSVLAGEETQYF TGTGCCAGCAGCGTACTAGCGGGGGAAGAGACCCAGTACTTC TRBJ2-5 TRBD2 TRBV9
CASSSRTKGRNTDTQYF TGTGCCAGCAGTTCTCGTACCAAGGGGCGAAATACAGATACGCAGTATTTT TRBJ2-3 NA TRBV7-6
CASSLTTGRREAFF TGTGCCAGCAGTTTGACAACAGGTCGACGAGAAGCTTTCTTT TRBJ1-1 NA TRBV27
CASSPVGQGYLHRPSPLHF TGCGCCAGCAGCCCGGTGGGGCAGGGCTATCTTCATCGCCCTTCACCCCTCCACTTT TRBJ1-6 NA TRBV4-1
CASDLVPGKNTGELFF TGCGCCAGCGACCTAGTGCCGGGAAAGAACACCGGGGAGCTGTTTTTT TRBJ2-2 NA TRBV5-1
CASSQEDTHSPGNTIYF TGCGCCAGCAGCCAAGAAGACACACATTCACCTGGAAACACCATATATTTT TRBJ1-3 NA TRBV4-1
CASSQAGSRTEAFF TGTGCCAGCAGCCAAGCAGGTTCGCGTACTGAAGCTTTCTTT TRBJ1-1 NA TRBV4-2
CASSQTGWGYTF TGTGCCAGCAGCCAAACGGGGTGGGGCTACACCTTC TRBJ1-2 NA TRBV14
CASSPSGSSASNTQYF TGCGCCAGCAGCCCGTCGGGTAGCTCCGCTTCAAATACGCAGTATTTT TRBJ2-3 NA TRBV5-1
CASSLVSSGYEQYF TGTGCCAGCAGCTTGGTCTCTAGCGGGTACGAGCAGTACTTC TRBJ2-7 TRBD2 TRBV5-6
CASSPTMGDRVTYEQYF TGTGCCAGCAGCCCGACAATGGGGGACAGGGTCACCTACGAGCAGTACTTC TRBJ2-7 TRBD1 TRBV14
CASSERGSHEQYF TGTGCCAGCAGCGAGAGAGGGTCACACGAGCAGTACTTC TRBJ2-7 NA TRBV9
CATSRTGAGQPQHF TGTGCCACCAGCAGGACAGGGGCGGGTCAGCCCCAGCATTTT TRBJ1-5 TRBD1 TRBV15
CASSSRDREGNEQFF TGTGCCAGCAGCAGCCGGGACAGGGAGGGCAATGAGCAGTTCTTC TRBJ2-1 TRBD1 TRBV7-9
CASSPYRGRGTEAFF TGCGCCAGCAGCCCCTACAGGGGGCGCGGAACTGAAGCTTTCTTT TRBJ1-1 TRBD1 TRBV4-1
CASSEGQWLYGYTF TGTGCCAGCAGTGAAGGGCAGTGGCTGTATGGCTACACCTTC TRBJ1-2 NA TRBV2
CATEGSRLNGELFF TGTGCCACGGAAGGTAGCAGACTCAACGGGGAGCTGTTTTTT TRBJ2-2 NA TRBV15
CASSQGQYTDTQYF TGTGCCAGCAGCCAAGGGCAGTACACAGATACGCAGTATTTT TRBJ2-3 NA TRBV14
CASSQGLSGVYEQYF TGCGCCAGCAGCCAAGGGCTATCTGGAGTCTACGAGCAGTACTTC TRBJ2-7 NA TRBV4-3
CASSVGMADTEAFF TGTGCCAGTAGTGTCGGAATGGCGGACACTGAAGCTTTCTTT TRBJ1-1 NA TRBV19
CSAGRGGEQFF TGCAGTGCTGGCCGGGGGGGTGAGCAGTTCTTC TRBJ2-1 TRBD2 TRBV20-1
CASSLAAGPAEQYF TGTGCCAGCAGCTTAGCGGCAGGGCCTGCCGAGCAGTACTTC TRBJ2-7 NA TRBV11-2
CASSLRRGMSYEQYF TGTGCCAGCAGTCTCCGGCGGGGGATGTCCTACGAGCAGTACTTC TRBJ2-7 TRBD2 TRBV27
CASSLSGPRGQALSPF TGTGCCAGCAGCTTATCCGGTCCCCGCGGACAGGCCCTCTCCCCCTTC TRBJ1-2 TRBD1 TRBV7-2
CASSPRTGNTGELFF TGTGCCAGCAGCCCCCGGACAGGGAACACCGGGGAGCTGTTTTTT TRBJ2-2 TRBD1 TRBV7-6
CASSQAGPTGNTIYF TGCGCCAGCAGCCAAGCAGGGCCGACTGGAAACACCATATATTTT TRBJ1-3 NA TRBV4-1
CASSQGPGSMGNEQFF TGTGCCAGCAGCCAAGGCCCGGGATCGATGGGGAATGAGCAGTTCTTC TRBJ2-1 NA TRBV7-2
CASSISGSSYEQYF TGTGCCAGCAGCATTAGCGGGAGCTCCTACGAGCAGTACTTC TRBJ2-7 TRBD2 TRBV7-2
CAWSLSTGVAQPQHF TGTGCCTGGAGCCTTTCGACAGGGGTGGCTCAGCCCCAGCATTTT TRBJ1-5 TRBD1 TRBV30
CASSQDHRGVPGELFF TGCGCCAGCAGCCAAGATCACCGGGGAGTTCCCGGGGAGCTGTTTTTT TRBJ2-2 NA TRBV4-1
CASSRTGTDTQYF TGTGCCAGCAGTCGGACAGGCACAGATACGCAGTATTTT TRBJ2-3 NA TRBV27
CASSQVDSSPLHF TGCGCCAGCAGCCAGGTGGACAGTTCACCCCTCCACTTT TRBJ1-6 NA TRBV4-1
CASSYSMNRFNGYTF TGTGCCAGCAGTTACTCGATGAACAGGTTCAATGGCTACACCTTC TRBJ1-2 NA TRBV6-5
CASSQLTGSNQPQHF TGCGCCAGCAGCCAACTCACAGGTAGCAATCAGCCCCAGCATTTT TRBJ1-5 NA TRBV4-3